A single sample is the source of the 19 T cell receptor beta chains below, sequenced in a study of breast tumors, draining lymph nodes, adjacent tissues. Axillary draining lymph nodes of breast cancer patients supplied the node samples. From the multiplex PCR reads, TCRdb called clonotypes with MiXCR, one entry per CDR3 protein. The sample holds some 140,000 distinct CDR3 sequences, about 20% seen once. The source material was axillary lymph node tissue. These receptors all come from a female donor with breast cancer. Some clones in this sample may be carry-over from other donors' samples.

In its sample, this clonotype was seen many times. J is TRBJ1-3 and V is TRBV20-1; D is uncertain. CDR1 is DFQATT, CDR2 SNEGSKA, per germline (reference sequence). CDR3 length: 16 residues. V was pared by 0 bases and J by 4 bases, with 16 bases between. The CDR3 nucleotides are TGCAGTGCTAGAGATGTACCGGGCAGAGGAGGAAACACCATATATTTT. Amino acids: CSARDVPGRGGNTIYF.

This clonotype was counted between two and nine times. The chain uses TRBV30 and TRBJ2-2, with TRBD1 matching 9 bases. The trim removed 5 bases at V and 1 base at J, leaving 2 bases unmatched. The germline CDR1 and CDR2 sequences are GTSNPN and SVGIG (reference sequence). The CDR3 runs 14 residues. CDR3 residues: CAWEGQGNTGELFF. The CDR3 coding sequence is TGTGCCTGGGAGGGACAGGGGAACACCGGGGAGCTGTTTTTT.

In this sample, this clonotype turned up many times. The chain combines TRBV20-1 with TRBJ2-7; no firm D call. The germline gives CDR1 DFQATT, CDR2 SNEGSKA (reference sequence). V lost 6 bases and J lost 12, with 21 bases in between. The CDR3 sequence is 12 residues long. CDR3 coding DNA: TGCAGTGCCCCCATACGAGATCAACAAAGGTACTTC. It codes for CSAPIRDQQRYF.

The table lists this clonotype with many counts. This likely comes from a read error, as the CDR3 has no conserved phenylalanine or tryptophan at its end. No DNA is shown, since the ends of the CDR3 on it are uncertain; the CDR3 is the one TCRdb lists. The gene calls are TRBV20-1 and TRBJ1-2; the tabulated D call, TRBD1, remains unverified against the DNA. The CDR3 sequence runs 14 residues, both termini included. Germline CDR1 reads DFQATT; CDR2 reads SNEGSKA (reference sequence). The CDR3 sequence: CSASRAGTGGVPLL.

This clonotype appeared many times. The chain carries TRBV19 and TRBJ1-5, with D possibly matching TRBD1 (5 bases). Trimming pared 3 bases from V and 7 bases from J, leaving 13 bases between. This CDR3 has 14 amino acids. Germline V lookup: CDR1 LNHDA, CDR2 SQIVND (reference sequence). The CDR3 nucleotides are TGTGCCAGTAGTATCAACGGGGCGGGCCAGCCCCAGCATTTT. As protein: CASSINGAGQPQHF. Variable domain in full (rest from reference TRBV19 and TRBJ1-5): DGGITQSPKYLFRKEGQNVTLSCEQNLNHDAMYWYRQDPGQGLRLIYYSQIVNDFQKGDIAEGYSVSREKKESFPLTVTSAQKNPTAFYLCASSINGAGQPQHFGDGTRLSIL.

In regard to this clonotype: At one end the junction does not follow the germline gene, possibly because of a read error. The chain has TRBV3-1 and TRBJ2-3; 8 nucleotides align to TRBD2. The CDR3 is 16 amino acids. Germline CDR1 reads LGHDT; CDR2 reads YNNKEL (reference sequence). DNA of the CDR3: TGTGCCAGCCGCCAAGAGGCAGCGGGAGATCCGAATACGCAGTATTTT. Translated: CASRQEAAGDPNTQYF.

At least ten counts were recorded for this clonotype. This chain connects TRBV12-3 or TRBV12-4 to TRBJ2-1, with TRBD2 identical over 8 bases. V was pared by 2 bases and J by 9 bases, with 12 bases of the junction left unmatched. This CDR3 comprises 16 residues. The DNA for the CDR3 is TGTGCCAGCAGTTTATCTAGCGGGCCAGGCCATCCTGAGCAGTTCTTC. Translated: CASSLSSGPGHPEQFF.

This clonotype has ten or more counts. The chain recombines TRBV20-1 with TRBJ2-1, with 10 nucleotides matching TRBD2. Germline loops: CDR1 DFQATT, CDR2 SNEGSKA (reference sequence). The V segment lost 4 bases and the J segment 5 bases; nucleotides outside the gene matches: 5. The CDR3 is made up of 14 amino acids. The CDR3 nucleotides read TGCAGTGCTACACTAGCGGGGACCCACAATGAGCAGTTCTTC. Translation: CSATLAGTHNEQFF.

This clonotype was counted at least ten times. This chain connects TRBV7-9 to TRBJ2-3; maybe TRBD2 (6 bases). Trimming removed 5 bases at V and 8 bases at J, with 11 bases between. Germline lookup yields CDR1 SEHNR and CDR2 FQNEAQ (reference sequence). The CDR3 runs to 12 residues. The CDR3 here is CASSGTWITQYF. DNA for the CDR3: TGTGCCAGCAGCGGGACTTGGATTACGCAGTATTTT.

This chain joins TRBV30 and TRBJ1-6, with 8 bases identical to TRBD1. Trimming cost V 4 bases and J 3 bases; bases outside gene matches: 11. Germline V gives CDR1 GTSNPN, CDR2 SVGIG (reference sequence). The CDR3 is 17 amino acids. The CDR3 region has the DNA TGTGCCTGGAAAGGCCAGGGGGCATCCCTCTATAATTCACCCCTCCACTTT. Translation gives CAWKGQGASLYNSPLHF.

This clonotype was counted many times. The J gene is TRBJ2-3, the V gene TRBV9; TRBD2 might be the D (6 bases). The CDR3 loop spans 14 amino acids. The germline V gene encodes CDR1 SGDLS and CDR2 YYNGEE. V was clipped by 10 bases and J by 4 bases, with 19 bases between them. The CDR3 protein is CAGGRGFRADTQYF. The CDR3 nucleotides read TGTGCCGGGGGTCGGGGGTTCAGAGCAGATACGCAGTATTTT. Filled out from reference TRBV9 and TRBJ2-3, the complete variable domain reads DSGVTQTPKHLITATGQRVTLRCSPRSGDLSVYWYQQSLDQGLQFLIQYYNGEERAKGNILERFSAQQFPDLHSELNLSSLELGDSALYFCAGGRGFRADTQYFGPGTRLTVL.

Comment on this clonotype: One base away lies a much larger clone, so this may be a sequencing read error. CDR3 sequence: CASSVGTDHLGYTF. Written as DNA, the CDR3 is TGTGCCAGCAGTGTGGGGACAGACCACCTTGGCTACACCTTC. The genes are TRBV27 and TRBJ1-2; 7 nucleotides agree with TRBD1. This CDR3 has 14 amino acids. V lost 5 bases to trimming and J lost 7 bases; unmatched junction nucleotides: 10. Germline V gene sequence: CDR1 MNHEY, CDR2 SMNVEV (reference sequence).

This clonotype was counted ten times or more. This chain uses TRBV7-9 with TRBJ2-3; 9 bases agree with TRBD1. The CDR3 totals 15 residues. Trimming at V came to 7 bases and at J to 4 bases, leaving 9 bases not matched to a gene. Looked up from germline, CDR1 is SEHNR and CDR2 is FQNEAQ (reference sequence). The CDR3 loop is CASMRGQGRPDTQYF. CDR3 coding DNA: TGTGCCAGCATGCGGGGACAGGGTCGCCCAGATACGCAGTATTTT.

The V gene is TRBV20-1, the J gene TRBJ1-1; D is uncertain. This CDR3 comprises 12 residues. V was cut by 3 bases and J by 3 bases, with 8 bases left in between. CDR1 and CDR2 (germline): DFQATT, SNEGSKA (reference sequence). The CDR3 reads CSARAGDTEAFF. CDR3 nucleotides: TGCAGTGCTAGGGCCGGGGACACTGAAGCTTTCTTT.

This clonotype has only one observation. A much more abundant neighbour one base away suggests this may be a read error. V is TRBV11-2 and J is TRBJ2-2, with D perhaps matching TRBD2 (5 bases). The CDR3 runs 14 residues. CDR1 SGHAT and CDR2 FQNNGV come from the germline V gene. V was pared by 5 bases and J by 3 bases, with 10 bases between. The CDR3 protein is CASSRGLDTGELFF. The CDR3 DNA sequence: TGTGCCAGCAGCCGTGGACTGGACACCGGGGAGCTGTTTTTT.

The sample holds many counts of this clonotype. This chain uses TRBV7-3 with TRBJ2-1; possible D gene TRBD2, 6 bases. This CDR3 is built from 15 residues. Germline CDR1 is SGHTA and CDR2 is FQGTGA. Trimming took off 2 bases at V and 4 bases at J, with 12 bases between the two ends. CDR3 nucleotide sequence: TGTGCCAGCAGCTTAGTCGCGGGAATGTACAATGAGCAGTTCTTC. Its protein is CASSLVAGMYNEQFF.

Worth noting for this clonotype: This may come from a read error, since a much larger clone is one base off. CDR3 protein: CASSLRLEGDQFF. Written as DNA, the CDR3 is TGTGCCAGCAGCCTTAGACTAGAAGGGGATCAGTTCTTC. This chain joins TRBV6-5 and TRBJ2-1; a possible D gene is TRBD2 (6 bases). Trimming left V 6 bases short and J 13 bases short, with 19 bases between. CDR3 length equals 13 residues. CDR1 is MNHEY, CDR2 SVGAGI, per germline.

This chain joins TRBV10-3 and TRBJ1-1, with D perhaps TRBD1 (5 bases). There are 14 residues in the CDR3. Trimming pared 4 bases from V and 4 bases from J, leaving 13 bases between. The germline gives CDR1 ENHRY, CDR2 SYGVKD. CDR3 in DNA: TGTGCCATCAGTGTTGGGGCTGATGGCACTGAAGCTTTCTTT. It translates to CAISVGADGTEAFF.

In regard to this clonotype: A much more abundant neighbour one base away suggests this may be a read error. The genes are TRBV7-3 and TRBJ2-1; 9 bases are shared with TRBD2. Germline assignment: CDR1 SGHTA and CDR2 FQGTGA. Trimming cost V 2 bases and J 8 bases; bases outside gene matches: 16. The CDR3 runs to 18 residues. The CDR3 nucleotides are TGTGCCAGCAGCTTAGCTGTGGCTAGCGGGACCCAGGGGGATGAGCAGTTCTTC. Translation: CASSLAVASGTQGDEQFF.